The 17 T cell receptor beta chains listed next were all sequenced from one sample in a study of OX40 agonist ivuxolimab in advanced cancers. The library was generated by the immunoSEQ multiplex PCR assay. The table comes from immuneACCESS by way of TCRdb, which keeps in-frame sequences with V and J called. Part of the clones is missing from these tables; in studies checked, under half for an unresolved V gene and the rest for unknown reasons. The sample contains 55,000 to 80,000 clones, 92% of them found a single time. The top ten clones comprise 0.5% to 0.75% of the sample. The material was CD4+ or CD8+ T cells sorted from blood, obtained in a trial of the OX40 agonist ivuxolimab. The receptors shown here come from an adult with an advanced solid tumor such as melanoma, head and neck, liver or kidney cancer.

As DNA, the CDR3 is TGTGCCAGCAGTGAGAGGACAGGGAACACTGAAGCTTTCTTT. As protein: CASSERTGNTEAFF. The chain is built from TRBV6-1 and TRBJ1-1; 7 nucleotides match TRBD1. The CDR3 runs 14 residues. Germline CDR1 is MNHNS and CDR2 is SASEGT. The V gene end was trimmed by 3 bases and the J gene end by 1 base; junction bases not matched to a gene: 2.

The chain uses TRBV5-6 and TRBJ2-1; 7 nucleotides agree with TRBD2. The trim removed 0 bases at V and 3 bases at J, leaving 6 bases unmatched. The V gene's germline CDR1 is SGHDT and CDR2 YYEEEE. There are 16 residues in the CDR3. CDR3 protein: CASSLAQLANYNEQFF. The CDR3 nucleotides are TGTGCCAGCAGCTTGGCCCAACTAGCGAACTACAATGAGCAGTTCTTC.

V gene TRBV5-1 combines with J gene TRBJ2-7; D is perhaps TRBD1 (5 bases). This CDR3 has 14 residues. V was clipped by 1 base and J by 2 bases, with 10 bases between them. The V gene's germline CDR1 is SGHRS and CDR2 YFSETQ. The CDR3 region has the DNA TGCGCCAGCAGCTTGATGCAGGGTACCTACGAGCAGTACTTC. This encodes CASSLMQGTYEQYF.

The chain couples TRBV5-8 to TRBJ2-7, with D possibly called TRBD1 or TRBD2 (7 bases each). Germline loops: CDR1 SGHTS, CDR2 YDEGEE. The CDR3 consists of 15 residues. The V end lost 6 bases, the J end lost 3 bases, and 19 bases lay between the germline ends. The chain's CDR3 is CASTLSGGGGYEQYF. The DNA for the CDR3 is TGTGCCAGCACCCTCTCAGGGGGGGGCGGCTACGAGCAGTACTTC.

The chain uses TRBV5-6 and TRBJ1-4; 7 bases map to TRBD1. Per germline, CDR1 SGHDT and CDR2 YYEEEE. V lost 6 bases, J lost 3 bases, and 14 bases stayed unmatched. The CDR3 loop spans 17 amino acids. CDR3 amino acids: CASTMEKGAVSNEKLFF. CDR3 DNA sequence: TGTGCCAGCACCATGGAAAAGGGGGCTGTGTCTAATGAAAAACTGTTTTTT.

The chain has TRBV30 and TRBJ1-2; 8 bases line up with TRBD1. Trimming removed 0 bases from V and 2 bases from J; junction bases left unmatched: 2. The germline V gene has CDR1 GTSNPN and CDR2 SVGIG (reference sequence). The CDR3 runs to 14 residues. The chain's CDR3 is CAWSVNRGNYGYTF. Here the CDR3 DNA reads TGTGCCTGGAGTGTGAACAGGGGGAACTATGGCTACACCTTC.

V gene TRBV5-1 combines with J gene TRBJ2-1, with 13 bases fitting TRBD2. The CDR3 runs to 15 residues. Germline CDR1 and CDR2: SGHRS and YFSETQ. After removal of 4 bases from V and 8 bases from J, the junction contained 6 bases not matched to a gene. The CDR3 region has the DNA TGCGCCAGCAGCCCCGGACTAGCGGGAGTTGATGAGCAGTTCTTC. This sequence encodes CASSPGLAGVDEQFF.

The table lists this clone with a count of one. This chain links TRBV9 with TRBJ1-6, with 8 bases aligning to TRBD1. The CDR3 loop spans 16 amino acids. The V and J ends lost 3 bases and 4 bases, in that order; junction bases with no gene match: 6. Germline V CDR1 and CDR2: SGDLS, YYNGEE. The CDR3 spells CASSEGQALYNSPLHF. CDR3 nucleotides: TGTGCCAGCAGCGAGGGACAGGCCTTATATAATTCACCCCTCCACTTT.

V is TRBV10-3 and J is TRBJ2-5; D is perhaps TRBD2 (5 bases). There are 13 residues in the CDR3. Germline assignment: CDR1 ENHRY and CDR2 SYGVKD. V gave up 7 bases and J gave up 4 bases, with 13 bases separating them. The DNA of the CDR3 is TGTGCCATCACGACCGGGAACGGAGAGACCCAGTACTTC. The encoded protein is CAITTGNGETQYF.

The gene calls are TRBV5-4 and TRBJ1-1; possibly TRBD1 for D (6 bases). The CDR3 totals 15 residues. Germline assignment: CDR1 SGHNT and CDR2 YYREEE (reference sequence). Trimming cost V 0 bases and J 2 bases, with 11 bases left between them. CDR3 DNA: TGTGCCAGCAGCTTGGCCAGGGGTGGTAACACTGAAGCTTTCTTT. Protein product: CASSLARGGNTEAFF.

CDR3 sequence: CASSQGGQGIDGYTF. The DNA for the CDR3 is TGTGCCAGCAGCCAAGGAGGACAGGGGATTGATGGCTACACCTTC. The V gene is TRBV4-2, the J gene TRBJ1-2; 9 bases agree with TRBD1. V was pared by 1 base and J by 6 bases, with 6 bases of the junction left unmatched. There are 15 residues in the CDR3. Germline V lookup: CDR1 LGHNA, CDR2 YNFKEQ.

The gene calls are TRBV19 and TRBJ2-2; the match to TRBD1 covers 9 bases. CDR1 LNHDA and CDR2 SQIVND come from the germline V gene (reference sequence). The CDR3 totals 16 residues. The V segment lost 0 bases and the J segment 5 bases; nucleotides outside the gene matches: 4. CDR3 sequence: CASSIEGTGITGELFF. As DNA, the CDR3 is TGTGCCAGTAGTATAGAAGGGACAGGGATAACCGGGGAGCTGTTTTTT.

This chain links TRBV5-1 with TRBJ1-1, with D perhaps matching TRBD1 (5 bases). The CDR3 runs 13 residues. Germline assignment: CDR1 SGHRS and CDR2 YFSETQ. Trimming took off 2 bases at V and 1 base at J, with 6 bases between the two ends. This CDR3 reads CASSFGGNTEAFF. CDR3 coding DNA: TGCGCCAGCAGCTTCGGGGGGAACACTGAAGCTTTCTTT.

J is TRBJ2-1 and V is TRBV5-4, with 7 bases that match TRBD1. CDR3 size: 11 residues. V lost 3 bases to trimming and J lost 10 bases; unmatched junction nucleotides: 1. Germline V gene sequence: CDR1 SGHNT, CDR2 YYREEE (reference sequence). DNA for the CDR3: TGTGCCAGCAGCTGGACAGGAGAGCAGTTCTTC. Encoded protein: CASSWTGEQFF.

The chain recombines TRBV10-3 with TRBJ2-3, with 8 bases that match TRBD2. The CDR3 runs to 13 residues. Trimming at V came to 6 bases and at J to 4 bases, leaving 3 bases not matched to a gene. Looked up from germline, CDR1 is ENHRY and CDR2 is SYGVKD. Here the CDR3 DNA reads TGTGCCATCAGAGGACTAGCAGCAGATACGCAGTATTTT. Translating it yields CAIRGLAADTQYF.

The V and J genes are TRBV5-1 and TRBJ1-3; D not resolved. This CDR3 region has 14 residues. CDR1 is SGHRS and CDR2 is YFSETQ in the germline V gene. The V end lost 0 bases, the J end lost 0 bases, and 4 bases lay between the germline ends. CDR3 in amino acids: CASSLEVSGNTIYF. The DNA of the CDR3 is TGCGCCAGCAGCTTGGAAGTCTCTGGAAACACCATATATTTT.

The chain combines TRBV5-1 with TRBJ2-3; D gene unclear. Germline V CDR1 and CDR2: SGHRS, YFSETQ. Trimming pared 1 base from V and 5 bases from J, leaving 8 bases between. The CDR3 is made up of 13 amino acids. The CDR3 nucleotides read TGCGCCAGCAGCTTGACTTGGGGAGATACGCAGTATTTT. Encoded protein: CASSLTWGDTQYF. Together with reference TRBV5-1 and TRBJ2-3, the CDR3 gives the full variable domain: KAGVTQTPRYLIKTRGQQVTLSCSPISGHRSVSWYQQTPGQGLQFLFEYFSETQRNKGNFPGRFSGRQFSNSRSEMNVSTLELGDSALYLCASSLTWGDTQYFGPGTRLTVL.